The present entry profiles one TCR beta chain with its context. Its cognate antigen is unknown. This entry is derived from a study of siplizumab effects on memory and regulatory T cells. The study's findings and limits: Naive T cells looked more diverse than memory cells and looked like major alloresponse contributors. Siplizumab gave mappable alloreactive CD4+ clones an average Treg-derived fraction of approximately 64%, against around 27% in controls. Confirmation that proliferating Tregs from siplizumab cultures had suppressive function was not obtained.

The germline V and J ends were trimmed by 8 bases and 0 bases, with 14 bases remaining between them. Per the germline V gene, CDR1 is SGHVS and CDR2 is FQNEAQ. CDR3 length equals 15 residues. Profiled with immunoSEQ multiplex PCR; TCRdb holds only in-frame clones, not every one. The data hold about 72,000 clones, with 91% observed a single time. This TCR was recovered from a human donor in good health. This rearrangement joins TRBV7-8 to TRBJ1-3; a weak D match, TRBD1 (5 bases). Sequences were obtained from CD8+ T cells sorted from blood. The CDR3 protein is CASGPEGPSGNTIYF. The CDR3 DNA sequence: TGTGCCAGCGGGCCTGAGGGGCCCTCTGGAAACACCATATATTTT.